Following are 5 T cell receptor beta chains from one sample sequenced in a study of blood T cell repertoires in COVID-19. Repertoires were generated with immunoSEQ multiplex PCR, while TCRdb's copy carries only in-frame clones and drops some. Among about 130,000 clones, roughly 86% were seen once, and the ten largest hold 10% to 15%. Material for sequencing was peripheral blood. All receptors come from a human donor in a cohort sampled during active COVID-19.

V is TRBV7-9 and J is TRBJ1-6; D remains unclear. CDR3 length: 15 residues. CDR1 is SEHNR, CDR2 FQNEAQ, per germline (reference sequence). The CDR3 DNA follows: TGTGCTGTTCCGGCGGCAAGCTCCTATAATTCACCCCTCCACTTT. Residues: CAVPAASSYNSPLHF.

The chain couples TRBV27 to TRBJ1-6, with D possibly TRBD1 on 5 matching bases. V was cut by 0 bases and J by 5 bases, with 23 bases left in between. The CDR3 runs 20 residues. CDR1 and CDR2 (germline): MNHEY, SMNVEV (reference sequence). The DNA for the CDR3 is TGTGCCAGCAGTTTATCGCGGGGGGGACTAATTCGGGTTAATAATTCACCCCTCCACTTT. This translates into CASSLSRGGLIRVNNSPLHF.

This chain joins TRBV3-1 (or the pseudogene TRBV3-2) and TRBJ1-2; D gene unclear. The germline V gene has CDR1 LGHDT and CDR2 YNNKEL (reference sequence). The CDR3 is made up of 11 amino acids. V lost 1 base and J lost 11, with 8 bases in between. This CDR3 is CASSQVEQYTF. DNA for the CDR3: TGTGCCAGCAGCCAAGTTGAACAATACACCTTC.

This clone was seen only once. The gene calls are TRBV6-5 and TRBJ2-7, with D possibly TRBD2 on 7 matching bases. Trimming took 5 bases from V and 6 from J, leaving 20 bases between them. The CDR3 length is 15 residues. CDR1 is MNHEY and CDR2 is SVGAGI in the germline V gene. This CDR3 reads CASSKQGLTMLEQYF. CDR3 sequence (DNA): TGTGCCAGCAGTAAACAGGGACTAACCATGCTCGAGCAGTACTTC.

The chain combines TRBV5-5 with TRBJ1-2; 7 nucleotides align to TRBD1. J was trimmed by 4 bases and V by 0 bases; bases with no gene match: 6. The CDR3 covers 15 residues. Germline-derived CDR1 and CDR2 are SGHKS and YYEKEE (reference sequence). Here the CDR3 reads CASSLARDRFYGYTF. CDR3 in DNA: TGTGCCAGCAGCTTGGCTCGGGACAGATTCTATGGCTACACCTTC.